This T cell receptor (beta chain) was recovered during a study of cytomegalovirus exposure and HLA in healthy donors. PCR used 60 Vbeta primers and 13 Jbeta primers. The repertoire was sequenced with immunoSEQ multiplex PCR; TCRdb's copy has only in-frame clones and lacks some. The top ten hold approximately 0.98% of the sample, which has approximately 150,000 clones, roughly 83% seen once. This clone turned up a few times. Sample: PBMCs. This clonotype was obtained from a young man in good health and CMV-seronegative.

CDR3 residues: CASSLTDPGVGETQYF. CDR3 nucleotide sequence: TGCGCCAGCAGCTTGACTGATCCGGGGGTGGGGGAGACCCAGTACTTC. The rearrangement joins TRBV5-1 to TRBJ2-5, with D perhaps matching TRBD2 (6 bases). The CDR3 contains 16 residues. Germline values: CDR1 SGHRS, CDR2 YFSETQ. V was pared by 1 base and J by 5 bases, with 18 bases between.